The clone carrying this T cell receptor (beta chain) was seen many times. This entry is derived from a study of control samples from healthy donors and cancer patients. The protocol was immunoSEQ multiplex PCR, while the TCRdb copy is restricted to in-frame clones and leaves out a portion. The sample carries some 74,000 clones, around nine tenths recorded once. The TCR comes from a woman aged 45-60 years in good health. The sample taken for sequencing was blood.

This CDR3 is CASPPGYTF. In DNA, the CDR3 is TGTGCCAGCCCCCCGGGTTACACCTTC. This sequence joins TRBV2 and TRBJ1-2; D gene unclear. The CDR3 has 9 residues. The ends were cut back, 8 bases at V and 11 bases at J, with 9 bases in the middle. Looked up from germline, CDR1 is SNHLY and CDR2 is FYNNEI.